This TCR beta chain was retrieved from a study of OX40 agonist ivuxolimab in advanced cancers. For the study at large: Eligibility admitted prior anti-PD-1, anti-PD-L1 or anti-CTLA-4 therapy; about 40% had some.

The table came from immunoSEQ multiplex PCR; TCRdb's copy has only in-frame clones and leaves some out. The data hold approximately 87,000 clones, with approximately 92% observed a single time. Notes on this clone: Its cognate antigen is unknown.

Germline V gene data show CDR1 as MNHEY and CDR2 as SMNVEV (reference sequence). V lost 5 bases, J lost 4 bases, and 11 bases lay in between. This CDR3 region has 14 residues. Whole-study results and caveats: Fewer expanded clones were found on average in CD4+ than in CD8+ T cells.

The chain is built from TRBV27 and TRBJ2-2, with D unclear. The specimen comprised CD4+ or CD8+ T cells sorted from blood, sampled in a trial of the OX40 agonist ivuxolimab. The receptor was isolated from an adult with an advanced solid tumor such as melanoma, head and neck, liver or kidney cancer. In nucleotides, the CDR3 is TGTGCCAGCAGTCCCCGACATGTCACCGGGGAGCTGTTTTTT. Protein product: CASSPRHVTGELFF.